The subject of this entry is one T cell receptor (beta chain). Its antigen is unidentified. This CDR3 contains 13 residues. V lost 4 bases and J 3 bases, leaving 10 bases between the germline ends. Germline loops: CDR1 SGHRS, CDR2 YFSETQ. This sample is part of a study of blood T cells in healthy people across ages. General study results and limits: TCR beta diversity was tightly associated with the proportion of naive T cells.

The use of a sample-barcoded 5' primer and a J-beta primer mix characterized a second PCR of about 7 to 12 cycles. In TCRdb, the 5' RACE reads were re-called with MiXCR into one record per CDR3 protein. The table lists 760,000 or so distinct CDR3 sequences, more than 20% of them singletons. This same sample was also taken into another study, of T cells of mothers and their children. That publication notes: There were over 9.5 million TCR beta CDR3 reads from each mother and roughly 3 million from each child. Unrelated mother-child pairs always had slightly, but never significantly, lower normalized overlap than related pairs.

The specimen sequenced was blood. The receptor's source is a boy between 10 and 17 years old in good health. The chain links TRBV5-1 to TRBJ2-5, with D perhaps TRBD1 (5 bases). The CDR3 coding sequence is TGCGCCAGCAGCCCCCAGACAGAAGAGACCCAGTACTTC. Encoded protein: CASSPQTEETQYF.